This T cell receptor (beta chain) emerged from a study of control samples from healthy donors and cancer patients. The V end lost 5 bases, the J end lost 1 base, and 12 bases lay between the germline ends. Germline V CDR1 and CDR2: SGHNT, YENEEA. The CDR3 sequence is 15 residues long. The data were produced by immunoSEQ multiplex PCR, yet TCRdb's version contains in-frame clones alone and is incomplete. The sample yields about 96,000 clones, 90% to 95% seen once. The chain joins TRBV11-3 to TRBJ2-1; D may correspond to TRBD1 or TRBD2 (5 bases each). The source is a man between 18 and 35 years old in good health. Sequenced sample: blood. Here the CDR3 reads CASSPGAESYNEQFF. CDR3 in DNA: TGTGCCAGCAGCCCCGGGGCGGAGTCCTACAATGAGCAGTTCTTC. The full variable domain, in which reference TRBV11-3 and TRBJ2-1 provide the parts outside the CDR3, is EAGVVQSPRYKIIEKKQPVAFWCNPISGHNTLYWYLQNLGQGPELLIRYENEEAVDDSQLPKDRFSAERLKGVDSTLKIQPAELGDSAVYLCASSPGAESYNEQFFGPGTRLTVL.